This TCR beta chain comes out of a study of cytomegalovirus exposure and HLA in healthy donors. Germline CDR1 reads SNHLY; CDR2 reads FYNNEI. The CDR3 loop spans 15 amino acids. Between the trimmed V and J ends, which lost 3 bases and 8 bases, there was a span of 16 bases. Primers: 60 Vbeta forward and 13 Jbeta reverse. The table came from immunoSEQ multiplex PCR; TCRdb's copy has only in-frame clones and leaves some out. The data contain more than 60,000 clones, roughly 84% of them singletons. This receptor was taken from a woman aged 25 to 39 in good health and CMV-seronegative. The gene calls are TRBV2 and TRBJ2-2, with D tentatively TRBD2 (7 bases). Specimen: PBMCs. DNA of the CDR3: TGTGCCAGCAGTGATTTAGGGGGGGAATGGGGGGAGCTGTTTTTT. Translated: CASSDLGGEWGELFF.